This T cell receptor beta chain came from a study of cytomegalovirus exposure and HLA in healthy donors. Note on this clone: Its matching antigen is unknown.

The V gene's germline CDR1 is SQVTM and CDR2 ANQGSEA. J gave up 6 bases and V 5 bases, and 9 bases lay outside the gene matches. The CDR3 runs 14 residues. General study findings and limits: According to the study, roughly 160 TCR beta chains were cytomegalovirus-associated.

PCR employed 60 Vbeta and 13 Jbeta primers. The protocol was immunoSEQ multiplex PCR, while the TCRdb copy is restricted to in-frame clones and leaves out a portion. The sample lists 100,000 to 150,000 clones, 74% occurring once. The chain carries TRBV29-1 and TRBJ2-7; 11 bases align to TRBD2. Sequencing used PBMCs. This TCR was recovered from a man aged 35 to 55 in good health and CMV-seropositive. The CDR3 DNA sequence: TGCAGCGTTCTAGGGCCCGGACTAGCGGGCGAGCAGTACTTC. The encoded protein is CSVLGPGLAGEQYF.